This entry describes one T cell receptor (beta chain). Its antigen is not identified. These data come from a study of cytomegalovirus exposure and HLA in healthy donors. The study, taken as a whole, reports: It was found in a later analysis that first-cohort TCR clusters tended to co-occur in the 90 to 150 validation repertoires.

Some clones are missing from TCRdb's copy, which holds only in-frame ones; the method was immunoSEQ multiplex PCR. This sample carries more than 95,000 clones, roughly 89% of them seen once, and the ten largest clones take about 1.9%. The TCR originated in a woman aged 18-35 years in good health and CMV-seronegative. The sequenced sample was PBMCs.

DNA of the CDR3: TGTGCCAGCAGCCCTCGGGTATCGGGCGAGCAGTACTTC. The encoded protein is CASSPRVSGEQYF. This rearrangement joins TRBV14 to TRBJ2-7; no definite D call. Trimming removed 4 bases from V and 6 bases from J, with 13 bases in between. The germline CDR1 and CDR2 sequences are SGHDN and FVKESK. The CDR3 totals 13 residues.